This TCR beta chain was recovered during a study of T-cell memory formation after mild COVID-19. Study details: The TCR clusters were mostly specific to one donor.

Study-level points and caveats: Pre-infection memory showed some responding clones, and this suggested that cross-reactive memory joined. CD4+ clones that contracted lay mainly in CM and EM; CD8+ ones lay in EMRA. Clones contracting across day 15 to 85 had a balanced CD4/CD8 profile; later expanding clones leaned CD4+.

TCRdb analysed the 5' RACE reads with MiXCR anew, one entry per CDR3 protein. The sample lists 450,000 or so distinct CDR3 sequences, 25% occurring once. About this clonotype itself: Its antigen remains unknown.

Sequenced: PBMCs or a T cell subset sorted from them (not recorded which). The clonotype comes from an adult woman who had mild COVID-19 (a few samples of this study predate the infection). Cell type and time point are not known.

CDR3 DNA: TGTGCCAGCAGCTCCGGGGCTTCGACCTCCGAGCAGTACTTC. Its protein product is CASSSGASTSEQYF. The chain links TRBV7-6 to TRBJ2-7; D possibly uses TRBD1 or TRBD2 (5 bases each). Germline-derived CDR1 and CDR2 are SGHVS and FNYEAQ. Trimming pared 4 bases from V and 6 bases from J, leaving 16 bases between. The CDR3 consists of 14 residues.